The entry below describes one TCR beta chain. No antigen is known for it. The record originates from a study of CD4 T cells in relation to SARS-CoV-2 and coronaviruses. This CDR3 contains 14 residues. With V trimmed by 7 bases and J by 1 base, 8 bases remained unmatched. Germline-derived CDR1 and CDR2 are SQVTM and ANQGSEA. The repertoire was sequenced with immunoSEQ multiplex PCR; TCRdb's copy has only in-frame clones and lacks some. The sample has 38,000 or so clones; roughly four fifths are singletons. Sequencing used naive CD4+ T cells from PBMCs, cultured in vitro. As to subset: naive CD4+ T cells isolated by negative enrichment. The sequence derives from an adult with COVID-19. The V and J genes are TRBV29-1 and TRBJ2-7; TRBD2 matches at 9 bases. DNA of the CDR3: TGCAGCGCCAAAACACTAGCGGGTTCCTACGAGCAGTACTTC. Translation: CSAKTLAGSYEQYF.